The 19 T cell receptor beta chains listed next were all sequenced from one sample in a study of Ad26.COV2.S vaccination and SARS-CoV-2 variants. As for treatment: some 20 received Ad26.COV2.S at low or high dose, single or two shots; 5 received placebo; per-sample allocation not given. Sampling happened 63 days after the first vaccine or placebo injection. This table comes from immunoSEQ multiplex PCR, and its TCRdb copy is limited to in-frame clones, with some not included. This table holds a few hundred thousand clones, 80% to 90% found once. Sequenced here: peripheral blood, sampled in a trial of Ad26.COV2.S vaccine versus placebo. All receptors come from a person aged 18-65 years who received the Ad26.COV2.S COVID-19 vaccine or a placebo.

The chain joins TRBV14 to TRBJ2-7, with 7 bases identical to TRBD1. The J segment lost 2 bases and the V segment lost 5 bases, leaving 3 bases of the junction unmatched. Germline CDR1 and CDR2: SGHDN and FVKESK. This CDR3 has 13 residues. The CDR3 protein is CASSWTGTYEQYF. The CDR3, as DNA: TGTGCCAGCAGCTGGACAGGAACCTACGAGCAGTACTTC.

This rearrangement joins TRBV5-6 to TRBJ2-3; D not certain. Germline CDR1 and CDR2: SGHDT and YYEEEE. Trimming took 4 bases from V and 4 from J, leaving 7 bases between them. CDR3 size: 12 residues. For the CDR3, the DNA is TGTGCCAGCAGCGGAAATGCAGATACGCAGTATTTT. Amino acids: CASSGNADTQYF.

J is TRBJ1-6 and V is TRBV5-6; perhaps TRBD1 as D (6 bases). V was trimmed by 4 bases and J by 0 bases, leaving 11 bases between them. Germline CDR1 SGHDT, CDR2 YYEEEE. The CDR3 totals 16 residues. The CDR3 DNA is TGTGCCAGCAGCCAGGACAGAAGCTCCTATAATTCACCCCTCCACTTT. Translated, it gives CASSQDRSSYNSPLHF. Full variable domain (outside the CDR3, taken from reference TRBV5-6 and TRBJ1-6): DAGVTQSPTHLIKTRGQQVTLRCSPKSGHDTVSWYQQALGQGPQFIFQYYEEEERQRGNFPDRFSGHQFPNYSSELNVNALLLGDSALYLCASSQDRSSYNSPLHFGNGTRLTVT.

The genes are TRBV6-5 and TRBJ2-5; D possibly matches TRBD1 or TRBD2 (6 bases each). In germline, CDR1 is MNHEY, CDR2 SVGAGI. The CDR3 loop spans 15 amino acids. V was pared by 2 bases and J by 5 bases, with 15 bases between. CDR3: CASSYRQGGLETQYF. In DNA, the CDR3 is TGTGCCAGCAGTTACCGCCAAGGGGGGTTGGAGACCCAGTACTTC.

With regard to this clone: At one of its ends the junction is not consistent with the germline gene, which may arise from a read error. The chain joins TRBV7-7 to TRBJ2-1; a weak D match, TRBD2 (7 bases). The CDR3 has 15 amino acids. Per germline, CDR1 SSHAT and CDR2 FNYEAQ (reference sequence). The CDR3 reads CASSLGGTNYGEQFF. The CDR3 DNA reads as TGTGCTAGCAGTCTAGGGGGGACTAACTATGGTGAGCAGTTCTTC.

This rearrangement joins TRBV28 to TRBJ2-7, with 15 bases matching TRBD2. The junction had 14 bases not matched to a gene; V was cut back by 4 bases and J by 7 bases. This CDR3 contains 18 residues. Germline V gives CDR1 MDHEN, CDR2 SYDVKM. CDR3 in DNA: TGTGCCAGCAGTTCCCCCTCCCCTGGACTAGCGGGGGGGCGGGAGCAGTACTTC. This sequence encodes CASSSPSPGLAGGREQYF.

CDR3 coding DNA: TGCGCCAGTGAACCGACAGGGTATGGCGAAAAACTGTTTTTT. Amino acids: CASEPTGYGEKLFF. V is TRBV4-1 and J is TRBJ1-4; 7 nucleotides agree with TRBD1. J gave up 8 bases and V 9 bases, and 12 bases lay outside the gene matches. In germline, CDR1 is MGHRA, CDR2 YSYEKL. This CDR3 contains 14 residues.

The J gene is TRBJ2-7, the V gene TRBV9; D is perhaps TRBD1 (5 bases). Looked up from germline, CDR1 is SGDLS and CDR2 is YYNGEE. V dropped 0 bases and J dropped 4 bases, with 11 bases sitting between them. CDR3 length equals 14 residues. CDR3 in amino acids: CASSVEQGVYEQYF. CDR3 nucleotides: TGTGCCAGCAGCGTAGAACAAGGGGTGTACGAGCAGTACTTC.

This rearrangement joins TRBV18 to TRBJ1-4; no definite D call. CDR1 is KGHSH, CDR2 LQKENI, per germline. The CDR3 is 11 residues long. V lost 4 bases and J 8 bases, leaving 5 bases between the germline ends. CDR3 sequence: CASSLREKLFF. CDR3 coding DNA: TGTGCCAGCTCACTAAGAGAAAAACTGTTTTTT.

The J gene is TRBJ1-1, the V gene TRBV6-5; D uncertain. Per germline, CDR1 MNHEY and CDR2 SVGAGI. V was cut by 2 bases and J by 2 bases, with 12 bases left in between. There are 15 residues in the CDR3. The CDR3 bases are TGTGCCAGCAGTTACCTATCCGGTGATAACACTGAAGCTTTCTTT. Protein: CASSYLSGDNTEAFF.

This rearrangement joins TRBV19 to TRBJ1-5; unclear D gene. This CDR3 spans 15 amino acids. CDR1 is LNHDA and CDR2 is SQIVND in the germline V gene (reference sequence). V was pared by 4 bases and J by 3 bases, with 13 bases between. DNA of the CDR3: TGTGCCAGTAGTACGATGGGCAGCTTCAATCAGCCCCAGCATTTT. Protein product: CASSTMGSFNQPQHF.

CDR3 DNA: TGTGCCATCTCCGGCGGGGGGGGCAATGAGCAGTTCTTC. It specifies CAISGGGGNEQFF. This chain connects TRBV10-3 to TRBJ2-1; 9 positions agree with TRBD2. CDR3 length equals 13 residues. Germline CDR1 is ENHRY and CDR2 is SYGVKD. The V gene end was trimmed by 8 bases and the J gene end by 6 bases; junction bases not matched to a gene: 5.

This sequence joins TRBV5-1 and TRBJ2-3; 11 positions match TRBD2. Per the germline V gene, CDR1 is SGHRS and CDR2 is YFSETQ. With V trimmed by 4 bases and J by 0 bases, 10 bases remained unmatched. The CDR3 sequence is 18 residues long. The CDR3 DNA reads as TGCGCCAGCAGCATCAGCCCTAGCGGGGGGTCTAGCACAGATACGCAGTATTTT. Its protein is CASSISPSGGSSTDTQYF.

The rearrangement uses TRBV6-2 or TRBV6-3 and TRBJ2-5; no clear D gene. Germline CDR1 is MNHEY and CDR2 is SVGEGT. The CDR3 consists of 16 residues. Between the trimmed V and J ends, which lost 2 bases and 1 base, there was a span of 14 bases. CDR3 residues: CASSYVASRFQETQYF. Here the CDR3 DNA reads TGTGCCAGCAGTTACGTGGCCTCAAGATTCCAAGAGACCCAGTACTTC.

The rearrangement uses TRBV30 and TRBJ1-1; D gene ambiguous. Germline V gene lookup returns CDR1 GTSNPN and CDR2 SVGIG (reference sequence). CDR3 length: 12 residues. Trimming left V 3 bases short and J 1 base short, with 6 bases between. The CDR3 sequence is CAWRPGNTEAFF. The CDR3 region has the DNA TGTGCCTGGAGGCCGGGGAACACTGAAGCTTTCTTT.

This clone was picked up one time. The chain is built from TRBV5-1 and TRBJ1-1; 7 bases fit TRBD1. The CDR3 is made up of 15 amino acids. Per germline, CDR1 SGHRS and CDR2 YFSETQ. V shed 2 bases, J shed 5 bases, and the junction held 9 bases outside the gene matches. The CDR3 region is CASSLEQGSVTEAFF. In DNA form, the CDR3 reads TGCGCCAGCAGCTTAGAACAGGGGTCAGTAACTGAAGCTTTCTTT.

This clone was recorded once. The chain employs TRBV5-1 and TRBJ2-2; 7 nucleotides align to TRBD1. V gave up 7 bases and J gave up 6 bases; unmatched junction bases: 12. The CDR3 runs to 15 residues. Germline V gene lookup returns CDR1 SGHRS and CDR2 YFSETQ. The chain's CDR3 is CASEGRTGVAGELFF. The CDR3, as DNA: TGCGCCAGCGAGGGGAGAACAGGGGTTGCCGGGGAGCTGTTTTTT.

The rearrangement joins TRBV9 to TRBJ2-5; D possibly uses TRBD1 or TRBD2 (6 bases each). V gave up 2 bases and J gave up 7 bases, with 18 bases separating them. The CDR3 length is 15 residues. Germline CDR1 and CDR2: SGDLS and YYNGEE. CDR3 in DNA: TGTGCCAGCAGCGTGGGGGGCCCGGGGGACGGGACCCAGTACTTC. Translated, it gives CASSVGGPGDGTQYF.

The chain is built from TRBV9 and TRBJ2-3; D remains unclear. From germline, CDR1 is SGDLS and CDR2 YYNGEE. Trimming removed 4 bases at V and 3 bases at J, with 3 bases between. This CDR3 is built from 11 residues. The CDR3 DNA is TGTGCCAGCAGCATTACAGATACGCAGTATTTT. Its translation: CASSITDTQYF.